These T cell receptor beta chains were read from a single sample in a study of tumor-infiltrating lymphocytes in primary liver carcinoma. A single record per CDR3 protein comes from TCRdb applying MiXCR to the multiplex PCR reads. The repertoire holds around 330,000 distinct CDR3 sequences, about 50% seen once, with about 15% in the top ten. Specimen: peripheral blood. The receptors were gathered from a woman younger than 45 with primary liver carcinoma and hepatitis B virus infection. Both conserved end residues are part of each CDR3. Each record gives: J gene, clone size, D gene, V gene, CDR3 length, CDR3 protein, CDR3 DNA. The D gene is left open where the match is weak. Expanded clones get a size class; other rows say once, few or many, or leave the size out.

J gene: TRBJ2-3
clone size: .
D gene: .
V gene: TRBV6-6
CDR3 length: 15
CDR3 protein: CASSDRAVGRDTQYF
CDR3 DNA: TGTGCCAGCAGTGATCGGGCAGTCGGTCGTGATACGCAGTATTTT

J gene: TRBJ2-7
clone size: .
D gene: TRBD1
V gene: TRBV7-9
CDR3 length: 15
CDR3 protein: CASSKTGGVYYEQYF
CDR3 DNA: TGTGCCAGCAGCAAGACAGGGGGCGTTTACTACGAGCAGTACTTC

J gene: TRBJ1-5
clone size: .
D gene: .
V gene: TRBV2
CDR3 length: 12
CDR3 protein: CASNVDNQPQHF
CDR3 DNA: TGTGCCAGCAACGTGGATAATCAGCCCCAGCATTTT

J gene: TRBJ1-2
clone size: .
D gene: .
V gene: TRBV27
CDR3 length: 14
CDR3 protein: CASSPRATLGGYTF
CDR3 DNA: TGTGCCAGCAGTCCAAGGGCCACCCTCGGGGGCTACACCTTC

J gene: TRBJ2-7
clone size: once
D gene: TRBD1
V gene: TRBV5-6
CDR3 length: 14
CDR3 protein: CAISFGTGGYEQYF
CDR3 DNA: TGTGCCATCAGCTTCGGGACAGGGGGCTACGAGCAGTACTTC

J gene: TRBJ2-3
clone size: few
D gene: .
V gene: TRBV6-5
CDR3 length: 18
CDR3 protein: CASRLNSGPPTSSNTQYF
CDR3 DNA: TGTGCCAGCCGGTTGAATAGCGGACCTCCTACTTCGTCGAATACGCAGTATTTT

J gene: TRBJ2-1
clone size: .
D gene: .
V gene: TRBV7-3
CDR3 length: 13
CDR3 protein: CASSRTEDDEQFF
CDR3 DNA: TGTGCCAGTAGCCGGACTGAAGACGATGAGCAGTTCTTC

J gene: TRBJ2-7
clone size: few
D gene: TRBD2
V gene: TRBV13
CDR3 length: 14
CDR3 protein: CASSLSSGGYEQYF
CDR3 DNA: TGTGCCAGCAGCTTGTCTAGCGGGGGCTACGAGCAGTACTTC

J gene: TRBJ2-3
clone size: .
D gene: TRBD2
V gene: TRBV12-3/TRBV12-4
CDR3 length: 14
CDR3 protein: CASRPSGSGNTQYF
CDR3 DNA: TGTGCCAGCAGGCCTAGCGGGAGCGGGAATACGCAGTATTTT

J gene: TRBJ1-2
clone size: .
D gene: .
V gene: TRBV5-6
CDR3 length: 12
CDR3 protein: CASSPSLAGYTF
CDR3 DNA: TGTGCCAGCAGCCCGTCTTTGGCTGGCTACACCTTC

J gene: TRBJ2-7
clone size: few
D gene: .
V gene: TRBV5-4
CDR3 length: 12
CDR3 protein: CASSFNDYEQYF
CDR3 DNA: TGTGCCAGCAGCTTTAACGACTACGAGCAGTACTTC

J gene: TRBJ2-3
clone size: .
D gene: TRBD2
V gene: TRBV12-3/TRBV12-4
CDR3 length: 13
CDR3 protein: CASKTSGRAAQYF
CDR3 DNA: TGTGCCAGCAAGACTAGCGGGAGGGCCGCGCAGTATTTC

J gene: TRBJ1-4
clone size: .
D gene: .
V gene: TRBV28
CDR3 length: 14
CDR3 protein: CASATRGAREKLFF
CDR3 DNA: TGTGCCAGCGCGACCCGGGGGGCAAGAGAAAAACTGTTTTTT

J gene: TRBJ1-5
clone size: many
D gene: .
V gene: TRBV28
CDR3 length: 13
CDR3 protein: CASSSGQGGPQHF
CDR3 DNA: TGTGCCAGCAGTTCGGGGCAGGGAGGGCCCCAGCATTTT

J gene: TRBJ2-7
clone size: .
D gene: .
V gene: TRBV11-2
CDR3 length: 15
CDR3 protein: CASSTSDGGPYEHYF
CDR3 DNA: TGTGCCAGCAGCACCTCGGACGGAGGCCCCTACGAGCACTATTTC

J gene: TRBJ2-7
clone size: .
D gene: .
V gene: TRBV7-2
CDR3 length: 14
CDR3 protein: CASSLYAGGYEQYF
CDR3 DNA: TGTGCCAGCAGCTTATATGCCGGCGGCTACGAGCAGTACTTC

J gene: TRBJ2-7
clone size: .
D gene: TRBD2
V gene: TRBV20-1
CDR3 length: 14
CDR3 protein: CGAKDPKGGRTPPF
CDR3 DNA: TGCGGTGCTAAGGATCCGAAGGGCGGGAGAACACCCCCCTTC